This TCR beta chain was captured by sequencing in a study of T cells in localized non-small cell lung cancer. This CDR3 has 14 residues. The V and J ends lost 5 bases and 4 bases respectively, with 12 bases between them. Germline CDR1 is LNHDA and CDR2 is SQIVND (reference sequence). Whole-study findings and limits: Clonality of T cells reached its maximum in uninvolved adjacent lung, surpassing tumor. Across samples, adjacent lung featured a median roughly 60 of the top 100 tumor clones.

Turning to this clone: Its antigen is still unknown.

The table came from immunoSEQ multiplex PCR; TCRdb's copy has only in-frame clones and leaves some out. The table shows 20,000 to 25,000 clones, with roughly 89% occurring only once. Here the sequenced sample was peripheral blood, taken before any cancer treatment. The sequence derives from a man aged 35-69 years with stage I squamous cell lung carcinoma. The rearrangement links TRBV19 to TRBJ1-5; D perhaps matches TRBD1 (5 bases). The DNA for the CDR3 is TGTGCCAGTAGTCCCGGGACCCTTAATCAGCCCCAGCATTTT. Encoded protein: CASSPGTLNQPQHF.